This T cell receptor beta chain originates from a study of T cell changes during pregnancy in multiple sclerosis. Assay: immunoSEQ multiplex PCR; the TCRdb copy retains only in-frame clones and omits some. The top ten clones hold approximately 1.7% of a sample with under 95,000 clones, 75% to 95% of them seen once. CDR1 and CDR2 (germline): MNHNS, SASEGT. This CDR3 region has 12 residues. The chain recombines TRBV6-1 with TRBJ1-1, with D tentatively TRBD1 (6 bases). The sequence was obtained from a female donor in good health, enrolled as a control in a pregnancy study. Here the sequenced sample was peripheral blood, taken after pregnancy. CDR3 amino acids: CTLRGGGTEAFF. In nucleotides, the CDR3 is TGTACCCTAAGAGGGGGGGGAACTGAAGCTTTCTTT.